There are a few counts of the clone carrying this T cell receptor beta chain. This CDR3 comprises 16 residues. From germline, CDR1 is MNHNS and CDR2 SASEGT. Trimming removed 2 bases from V and 2 bases from J, with 16 bases in between. The record originates from a study of metastatic and nonmetastatic thyroid tumors. TCRdb reprocessed the PCR reads via MiXCR. The repertoire holds several thousand clones, with about 33% as singletons. Thyroid surgery was performed in patients who had received no treatment beforehand. Sequenced: tumor tissue. The TCR sequence derives from a female donor with papillary thyroid cancer or a benign thyroid nodule (not recorded which). Some clones in this sample may be carry-over from other donors' samples. The chain employs TRBV6-1 and TRBJ2-7, with D perhaps being TRBD1 or TRBD2 (5 bases each). DNA of the CDR3: TGTGCCAGCAGTGAAAGACCTGGTGGGGGACCCTACGAGCAGTACTTC. Amino acids: CASSERPGGGPYEQYF.